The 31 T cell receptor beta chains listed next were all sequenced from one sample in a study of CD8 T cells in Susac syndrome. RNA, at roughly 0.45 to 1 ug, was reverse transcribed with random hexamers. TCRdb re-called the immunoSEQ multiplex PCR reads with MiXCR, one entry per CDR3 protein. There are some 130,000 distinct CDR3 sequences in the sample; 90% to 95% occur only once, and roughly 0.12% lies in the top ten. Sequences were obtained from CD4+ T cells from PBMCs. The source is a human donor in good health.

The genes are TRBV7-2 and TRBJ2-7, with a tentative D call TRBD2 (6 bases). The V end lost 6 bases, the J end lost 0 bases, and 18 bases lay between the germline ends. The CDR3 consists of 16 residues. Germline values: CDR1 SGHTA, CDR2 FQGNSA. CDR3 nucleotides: TGTGCCAGCAGTTTCTCCGGGACTGTGAGCTCCTACGAGCAGTACTTC. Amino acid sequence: CASSFSGTVSSYEQYF.

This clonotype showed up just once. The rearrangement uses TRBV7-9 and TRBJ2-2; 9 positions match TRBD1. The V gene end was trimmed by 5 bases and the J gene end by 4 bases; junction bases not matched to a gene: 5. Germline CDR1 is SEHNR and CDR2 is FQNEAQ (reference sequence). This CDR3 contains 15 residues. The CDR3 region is CASSLGQGGTGELFF. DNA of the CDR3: TGTGCCAGCAGCCTGGGACAGGGTGGCACCGGGGAGCTGTTTTTT.

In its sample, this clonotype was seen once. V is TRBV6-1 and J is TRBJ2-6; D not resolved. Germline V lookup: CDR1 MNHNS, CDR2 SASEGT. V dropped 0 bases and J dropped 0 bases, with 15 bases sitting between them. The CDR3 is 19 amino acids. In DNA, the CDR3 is TGTGCCAGCAGTGAAGCTATCGGCAGAGCTTTCTCTGGGGCCAACGTCCTGACTTTC. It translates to CASSEAIGRAFSGANVLTF.

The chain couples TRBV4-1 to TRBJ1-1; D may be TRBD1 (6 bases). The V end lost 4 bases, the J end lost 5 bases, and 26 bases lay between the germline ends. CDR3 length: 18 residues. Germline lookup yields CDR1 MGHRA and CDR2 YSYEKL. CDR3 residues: CASSPIQQGKGYRTEAFF. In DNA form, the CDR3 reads TGCGCCAGCAGCCCGATTCAACAGGGAAAGGGTTATAGAACTGAAGCTTTCTTT.

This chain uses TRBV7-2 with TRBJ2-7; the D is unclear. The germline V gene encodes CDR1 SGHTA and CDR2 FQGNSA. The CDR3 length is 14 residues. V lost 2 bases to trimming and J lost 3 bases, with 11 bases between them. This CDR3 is CASSLSRSRYEQYF. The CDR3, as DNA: TGTGCCAGCAGCTTATCCAGGTCCCGCTACGAGCAGTACTTC. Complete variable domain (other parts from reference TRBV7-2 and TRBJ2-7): GAGVSQSPSNKVTEKGKDVELRCDPISGHTALYWYRQSLGQGLEFLIYFQGNSAPDKSGLPSDRFSAERTGGSVSTLTIQRTQQEDSAVYLCASSLSRSRYEQYFGPGTRLTVT.

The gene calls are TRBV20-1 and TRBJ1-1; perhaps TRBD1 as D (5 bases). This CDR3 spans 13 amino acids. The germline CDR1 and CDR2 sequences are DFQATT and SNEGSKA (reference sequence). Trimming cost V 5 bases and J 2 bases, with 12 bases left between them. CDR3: CSASGRTNTEAFF. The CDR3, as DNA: TGCAGTGCTTCAGGGCGGACAAACACTGAAGCTTTCTTT.

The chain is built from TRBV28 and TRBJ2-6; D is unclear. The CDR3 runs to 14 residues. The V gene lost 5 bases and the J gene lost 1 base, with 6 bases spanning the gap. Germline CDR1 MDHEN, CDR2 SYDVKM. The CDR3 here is CASSSTSGANVLTF. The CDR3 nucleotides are TGTGCCAGCAGTAGTACTTCTGGGGCCAACGTCCTGACTTTC.

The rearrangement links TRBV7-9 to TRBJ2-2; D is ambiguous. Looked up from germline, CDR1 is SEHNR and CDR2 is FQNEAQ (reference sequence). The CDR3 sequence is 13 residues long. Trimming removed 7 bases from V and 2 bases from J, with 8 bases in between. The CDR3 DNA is TGTGCCAGCACACAGACTAACACCGGGGAGCTGTTTTTT. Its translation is CASTQTNTGELFF. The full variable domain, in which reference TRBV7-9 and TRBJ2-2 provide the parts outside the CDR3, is DTGVSQNPRHKITKRGQNVTFRCDPISEHNRLYWYRQTLGQGPEFLTYFQNEAQLEKSRLLSDRFSAERPKGSFSTLEIQRTEQGDSAMYLCASTQTNTGELFFGEGSRLTVL.

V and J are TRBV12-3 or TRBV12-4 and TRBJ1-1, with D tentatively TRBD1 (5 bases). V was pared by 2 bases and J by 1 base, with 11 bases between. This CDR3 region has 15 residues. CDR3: CASSLSLGTNTEAFF. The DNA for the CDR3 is TGTGCCAGCAGTTTAAGTTTGGGGACGAACACTGAAGCTTTCTTT.

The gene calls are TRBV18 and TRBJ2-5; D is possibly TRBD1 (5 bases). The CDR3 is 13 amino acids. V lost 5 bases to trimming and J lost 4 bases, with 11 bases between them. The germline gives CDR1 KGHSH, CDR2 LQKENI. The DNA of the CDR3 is TGTGCCAGCTCAACGGACATGTTAGAGACCCAGTACTTC. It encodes CASSTDMLETQYF.

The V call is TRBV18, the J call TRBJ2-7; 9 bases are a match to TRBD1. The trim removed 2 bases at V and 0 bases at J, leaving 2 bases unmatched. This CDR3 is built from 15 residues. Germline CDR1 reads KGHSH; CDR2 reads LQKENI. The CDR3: CASSPWTGDSYEQYF. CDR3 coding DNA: TGTGCCAGCTCACCATGGACAGGGGACTCCTACGAGCAGTACTTC.

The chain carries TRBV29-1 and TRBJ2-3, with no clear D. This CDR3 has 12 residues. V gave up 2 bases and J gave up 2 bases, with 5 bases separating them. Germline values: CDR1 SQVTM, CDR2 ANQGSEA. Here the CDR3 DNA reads TGCAGCGTTGAACCCCACACAGATACGCAGTATTTT. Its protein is CSVEPHTDTQYF.

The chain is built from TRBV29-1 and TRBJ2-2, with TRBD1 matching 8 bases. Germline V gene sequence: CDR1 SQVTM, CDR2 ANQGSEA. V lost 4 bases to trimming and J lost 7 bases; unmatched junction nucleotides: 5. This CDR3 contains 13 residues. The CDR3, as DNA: TGCAGCGTTGCTAGACAGGGGATCGGGGAGCTGTTTTTT. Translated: CSVARQGIGELFF.

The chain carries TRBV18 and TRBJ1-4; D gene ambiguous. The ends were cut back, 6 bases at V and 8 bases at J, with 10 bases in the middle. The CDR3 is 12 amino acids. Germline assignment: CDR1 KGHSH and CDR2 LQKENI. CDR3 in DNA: TGTGCCAGCTCGCAGGATGTCGAAAAACTGTTTTTT. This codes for CASSQDVEKLFF. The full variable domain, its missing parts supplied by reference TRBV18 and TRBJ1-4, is NAGVMQNPRHLVRRRGQEARLRCSPMKGHSHVYWYRQLPEEGLKFMVYLQKENIIDESGMPKERFSAEFPKEGPSILRIQQVVRGDSAAYFCASSQDVEKLFFGSGTQLSVL.

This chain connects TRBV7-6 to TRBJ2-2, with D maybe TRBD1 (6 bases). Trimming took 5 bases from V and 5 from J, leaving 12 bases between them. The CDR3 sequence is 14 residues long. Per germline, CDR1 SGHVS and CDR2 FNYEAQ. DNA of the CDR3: TGTGCCAGCAGCGTAACAGGGAAAACCGGGGAGCTGTTTTTT. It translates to CASSVTGKTGELFF.

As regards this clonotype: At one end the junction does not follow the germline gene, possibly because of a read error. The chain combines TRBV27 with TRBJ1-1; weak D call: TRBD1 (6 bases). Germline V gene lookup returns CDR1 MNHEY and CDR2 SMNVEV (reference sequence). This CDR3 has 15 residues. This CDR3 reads CASRLQGPGNTEAFF. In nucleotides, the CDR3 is TGTGCCAGCCGTTTGCAGGGGCCGGGTAACACTGAAGCTTTCTTT.

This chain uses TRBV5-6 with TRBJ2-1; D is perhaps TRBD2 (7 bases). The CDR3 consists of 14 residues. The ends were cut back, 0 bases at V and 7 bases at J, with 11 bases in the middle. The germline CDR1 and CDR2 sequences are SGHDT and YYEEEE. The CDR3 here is CASSLGTRGNEQFF. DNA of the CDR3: TGTGCCAGCAGCTTGGGGACTAGGGGGAATGAGCAGTTCTTC.

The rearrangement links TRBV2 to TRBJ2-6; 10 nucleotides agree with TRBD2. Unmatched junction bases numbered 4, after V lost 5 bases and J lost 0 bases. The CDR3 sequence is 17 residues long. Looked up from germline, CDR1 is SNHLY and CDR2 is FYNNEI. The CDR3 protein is CASSPGLAVSGANVLTF. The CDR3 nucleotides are TGTGCCAGCAGTCCTGGACTAGCGGTCTCTGGGGCCAACGTCCTGACTTTC.

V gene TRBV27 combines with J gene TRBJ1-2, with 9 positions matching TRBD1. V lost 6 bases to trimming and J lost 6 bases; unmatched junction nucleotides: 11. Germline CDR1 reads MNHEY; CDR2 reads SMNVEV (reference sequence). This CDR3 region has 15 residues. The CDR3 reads CASSIAGTGNHGYTF. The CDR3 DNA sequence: TGTGCCAGCAGCATCGCCGGGACAGGGAACCATGGCTACACCTTC.

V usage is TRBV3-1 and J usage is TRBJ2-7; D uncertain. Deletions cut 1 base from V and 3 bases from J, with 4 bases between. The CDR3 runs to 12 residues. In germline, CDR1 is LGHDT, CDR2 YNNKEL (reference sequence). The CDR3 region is CASSQAFYEQYF. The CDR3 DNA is TGTGCCAGCAGCCAAGCCTTCTACGAGCAGTACTTC.

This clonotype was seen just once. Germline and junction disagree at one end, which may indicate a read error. This CDR3 is CASSPDRQETQYF. CDR3 DNA: TGTGCTAGCAGTCCAGACAGACAAGAGACCCAGTACTTC. V and J are TRBV7-7 and TRBJ2-5; possibly TRBD1 for D (5 bases). The germline V gene encodes CDR1 SSHAT and CDR2 FNYEAQ (reference sequence). This CDR3 has 13 amino acids.

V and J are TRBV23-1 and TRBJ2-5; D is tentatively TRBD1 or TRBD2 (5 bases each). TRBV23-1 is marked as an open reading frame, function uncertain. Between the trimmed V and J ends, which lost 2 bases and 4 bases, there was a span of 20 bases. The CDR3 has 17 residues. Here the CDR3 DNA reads TGCGCCAGCAGTCAAAGGAGCTCGCAGGGTGGGAGAGAGACCCAGTACTTC. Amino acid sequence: CASSQRSSQGGRETQYF.

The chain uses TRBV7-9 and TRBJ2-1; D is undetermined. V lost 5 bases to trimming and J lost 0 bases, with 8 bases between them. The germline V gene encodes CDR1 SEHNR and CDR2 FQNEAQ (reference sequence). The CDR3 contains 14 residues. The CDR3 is CASSGWGSYNEQFF. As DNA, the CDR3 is TGTGCCAGCAGCGGCTGGGGCTCCTACAATGAGCAGTTCTTC.

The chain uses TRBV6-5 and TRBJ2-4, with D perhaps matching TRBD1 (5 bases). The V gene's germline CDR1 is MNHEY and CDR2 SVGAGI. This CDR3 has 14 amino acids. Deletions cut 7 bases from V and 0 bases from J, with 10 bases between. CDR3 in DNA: TGTGCCAGCACCGACAGATCAGCCAAAAACATTCAGTACTTC. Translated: CASTDRSAKNIQYF.

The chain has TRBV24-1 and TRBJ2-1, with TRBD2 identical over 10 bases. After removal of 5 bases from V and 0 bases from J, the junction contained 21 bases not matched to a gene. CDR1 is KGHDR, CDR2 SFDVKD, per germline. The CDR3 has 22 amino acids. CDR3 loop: CATSVEGTSGKLGRSSYNEQFF. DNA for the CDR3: TGTGCCACCAGTGTTGAGGGTACTAGCGGGAAGTTAGGAAGGAGCTCCTACAATGAGCAGTTCTTC.

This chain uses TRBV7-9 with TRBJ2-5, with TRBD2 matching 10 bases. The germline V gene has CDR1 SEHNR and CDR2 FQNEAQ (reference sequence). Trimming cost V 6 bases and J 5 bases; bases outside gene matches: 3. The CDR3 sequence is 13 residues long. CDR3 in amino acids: CASRPSGSETQYF. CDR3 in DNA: TGTGCCAGCAGGCCTAGCGGGAGTGAGACCCAGTACTTC.

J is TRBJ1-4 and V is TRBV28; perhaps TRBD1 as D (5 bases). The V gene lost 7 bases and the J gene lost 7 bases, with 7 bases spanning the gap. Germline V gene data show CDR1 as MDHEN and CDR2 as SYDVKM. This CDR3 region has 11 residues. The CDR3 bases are TGTGCCAGCAACCAGGGTGAAAAACTGTTTTTT. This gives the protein CASNQGEKLFF.

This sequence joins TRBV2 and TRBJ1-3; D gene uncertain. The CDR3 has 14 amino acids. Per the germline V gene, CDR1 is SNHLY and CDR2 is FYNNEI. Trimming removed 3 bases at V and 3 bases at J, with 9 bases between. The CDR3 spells CASSDGGYGNTIYF. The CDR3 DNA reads TGTGCCAGCAGTGATGGTGGCTATGGAAACACCATATATTTT.

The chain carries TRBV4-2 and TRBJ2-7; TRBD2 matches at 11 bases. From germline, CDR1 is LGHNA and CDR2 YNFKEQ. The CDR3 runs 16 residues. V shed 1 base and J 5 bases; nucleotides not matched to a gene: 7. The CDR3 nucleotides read TGTGCCAGCAGCCAAGCAAGCCTAGCGGGAGGTCACGAGCAGTACTTC. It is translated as CASSQASLAGGHEQYF.

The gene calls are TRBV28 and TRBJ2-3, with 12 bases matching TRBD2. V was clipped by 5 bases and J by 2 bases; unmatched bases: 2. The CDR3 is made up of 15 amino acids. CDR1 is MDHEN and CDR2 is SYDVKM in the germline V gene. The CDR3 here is CASSGTSGYTDTQYF. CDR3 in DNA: TGTGCCAGCAGTGGGACTAGCGGGTACACAGATACGCAGTATTTT.

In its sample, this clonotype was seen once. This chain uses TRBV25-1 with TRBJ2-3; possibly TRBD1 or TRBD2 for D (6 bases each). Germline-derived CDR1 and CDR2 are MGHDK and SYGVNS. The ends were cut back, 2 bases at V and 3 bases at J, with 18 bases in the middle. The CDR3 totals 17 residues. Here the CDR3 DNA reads TGTGCCAGCAGTGAAGGTTTGGGGACACGGGGGACAGATACGCAGTATTTT. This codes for CASSEGLGTRGTDTQYF.